The 3 T cell receptor beta chains in this list originate from one sample, sequenced in a study of T cells in Graves' hyperthyroidism and ophthalmopathy. RNA transcripts served as the template for amplifying TCR beta CDR3 regions. The HTBI set primed first-round TCR CDR3 RT-PCR. TCRdb passed the multiplex PCR reads through MiXCR, listing each CDR3 protein once. The data contain under 650,000 distinct CDR3 sequences, around 15% of them singletons. Sequences were obtained from blood. The receptors were sampled from a young woman with Graves' hyperthyroidism.

This clonotype has more than one count but fewer than ten. DNA for the CDR3: TGCAGCGTTGGGGACAGGGTCTACGAGCAGTACTTC. This sequence encodes CSVGDRVYEQYF. The rearrangement uses TRBV29-1 and TRBJ2-7; 9 bases are shared with TRBD1. This CDR3 has 12 amino acids. V gave up 4 bases and J gave up 3 bases; unmatched junction bases: 1. Germline V gives CDR1 SQVTM, CDR2 ANQGSEA.

V gene TRBV19 combines with J gene TRBJ2-7; a weak D match, TRBD2 (6 bases). The V gene lost 6 bases and the J gene lost 3 bases, with 12 bases spanning the gap. Germline V gives CDR1 LNHDA, CDR2 SQIVND (reference sequence). This CDR3 has 13 residues. CDR3 DNA sequence: TGTGCCAGTAGCCCGGGACTTAACTACGAGCAGTACTTC. Protein: CASSPGLNYEQYF.

V is TRBV5-1 and J is TRBJ2-1; TRBD1 matches 9 bases. V lost 0 bases and J lost 5; bases outside the gene matches: 6. In germline, CDR1 is SGHRS, CDR2 YFSETQ. The CDR3 totals 16 residues. The CDR3 coding sequence is TGCGCCAGCAGCTTGGGTTGGACAGGGGTGCACAATGAGCAGTTCTTC. Translation: CASSLGWTGVHNEQFF.